These T cell receptor beta chains were read from a single sample in a study of T cell repertoires in ileal Crohn's disease. Sequencing used immunoSEQ multiplex PCR; TCRdb keeps in-frame clones, though not all of them. The sample has 15,000 to 20,000 clones, approximately 94% seen once. Sequenced sample: ileal tissue. Source of these receptors: an adult with Crohn's disease. Each CDR3 is given with its conserved first and last residue. A D gene is named only where the DNA matches it firmly. Clone size is shown for a subset of rows, as once, few, many or a class of expanded clone.

CDR3	DNA	V	J	D	size
CASGRGGDTQYF	TGTGCCAGCGGCAGGGGAGGGGATACGCAGTATTTT	TRBV6-5	TRBJ2-3	NA	few
CASSPQTSGGGSNEQFF	TGTGCCAGCAGCCCCCAAACTAGCGGGGGTGGATCCAATGAGCAGTTCTTC	TRBV11-1	TRBJ2-1	TRBD2	NA
CASSLRPDNSGANVLTF	TGTGCCAGCAGCTTACGCCCAGACAACTCTGGGGCCAACGTCCTGACTTTC	TRBV7-9	TRBJ2-6	NA	NA
CAISENSYGYTF	TGTGCCATCAGTGAGAACAGCTATGGCTACACCTTC	TRBV10-3	TRBJ1-2	NA	few
CASSVSGVSPLHF	TGTGCCAGCAGTGTTTCAGGGGTTTCACCCCTCCACTTT	TRBV6-1	TRBJ1-6	NA	NA
CASSTGTGLGQPQHF	TGTGCCAGTAGTACCGGGACAGGGCTAGGACAGCCCCAGCATTTT	TRBV19	TRBJ1-5	TRBD1	NA
CASSTPMTGANEKLFF	TGTGCCAGTAGTACCCCCATGACAGGGGCTAATGAAAAACTGTTTTTT	TRBV19	TRBJ1-4	TRBD1	NA
CASSSGGGYNEQFF	TGCGCCAGCAGCTCAGGGGGCGGGTACAATGAGCAGTTCTTC	TRBV5-1	TRBJ2-1	TRBD1	NA
CASSQVPALAGASYEQYF	TGCGCCAGCAGCCAAGTACCGGCACTAGCGGGGGCCTCCTACGAGCAGTACTTC	TRBV4-1	TRBJ2-7	TRBD2	NA
CASSPQGQGFDVF	TGTGCCAGCTCACCACAGGGGCAGGGGTTCGACGTTTTT	TRBV18	TRBJ1-4	NA	NA
CASSLRGDQPQHF	TGCGCCAGCAGCTTGCGGGGGGACCAGCCCCAGCATTTT	TRBV5-1	TRBJ1-5	NA	NA
CASSFNGGRAFF	TGCGCCAGCAGCTTCAACGGGGGAAGAGCTTTCTTT	TRBV5-1	TRBJ1-1	NA	NA
CASSLVFGVNTEAFF	TGCGCCAGCAGCTTGGTTTTCGGGGTGAACACTGAAGCTTTCTTT	TRBV5-1	TRBJ1-1	NA	NA
CASSVGGLGETQYF	TGTGCCAGCAGCGTCGGAGGACTAGGAGAGACCCAGTACTTC	TRBV9	TRBJ2-5	TRBD2	NA
CASSLRDRDEQYF	TGTGCCAGCAGCTTAAGGGACAGGGATGAGCAGTACTTC	TRBV7-8	TRBJ2-7	TRBD1	NA
CVSSLEGQPSDGQYF	TGCGTCAGCAGCTTGGAGGGACAGCCCTCGGATGGGCAGTACTTC	TRBV5-1	TRBJ2-7	NA	NA
CASSEYVPGKKGNEQFF	TGTGCCAGCAGTGAATATGTTCCCGGGAAGAAGGGCAATGAGCAGTTCTTC	TRBV25-1	TRBJ2-1	NA	NA
CASSPPRYQDTEAFF	TGTGCCAGTAGTCCCCCCAGGTACCAGGACACTGAAGCTTTCTTT	TRBV19	TRBJ1-1	NA	NA
CASQISRANTEAFF	TGTGCCAGCCAGATTAGCAGGGCGAACACTGAAGCTTTCTTT	TRBV27	TRBJ1-1	NA	NA
CASSLGGQGHQPQHF	TGTGCCAGCAGCTTAGGGGGACAGGGCCATCAGCCCCAGCATTTT	TRBV7-2	TRBJ1-5	TRBD1	NA
CASGLSGGAEETQYF	TGTGCCAGCGGACTCAGCGGGGGGGCCGAGGAGACCCAGTACTTC	TRBV9	TRBJ2-5	TRBD2	NA
CASSTGDFDEQYF	TGCGCCAGCAGCACAGGGGATTTCGACGAGCAGTACTTC	TRBV5-1	TRBJ2-7	TRBD1	NA
CASSRGGYTEAFF	TGCGCCAGCAGCCGGGGGGGGTACACTGAAGCTTTCTTT	TRBV4-3	TRBJ1-1	NA	NA